This paragraph reports one T cell receptor (beta chain). The data originate from a study of blood T cell repertoires in COVID-19. Study-level background: The origin of the acute and convalescent COVID-19 samples was the United States, Italy and Spain. The analysed material was cDNA or gDNA that came from T cells, B-cell-depleted T cells, or PBMCs.

Original methodology: Nucleated cell number was recorded as an estimate derived from reference gene primer amplification. TCRdb keeps only in-frame clones here, not all; method: immunoSEQ multiplex PCR. D and trimming come from the DNA, and the V and J calls and clone size come from that table. There are about 260,000 clones in the sample; approximately 82% occur only once, and about 4.5% lies in the top ten. The sample taken for sequencing was peripheral blood. The TCR comes from a man aged 60 to 69 who had recovered from COVID-19.

CDR3 sequence reads: CASGGGGSSYNEQFF. The CDR3 DNA reads as TGTGCCAGCGGGGGGGGCGGGAGCTCCTACAATGAGCAGTTCTTC. The chain uses TRBV7-8 and TRBJ2-1; perhaps TRBD2 as D (7 bases). This CDR3 comprises 15 residues. Deletions cut 8 bases from V and 0 bases from J, with 14 bases between. CDR1 is SGHVS, CDR2 FQNEAQ, per germline.